This entry concerns a single TCR beta chain. Assay used: immunoSEQ multiplex PCR; TCRdb lists only in-frame clones, some missing. The sample has 140,000 to 150,000 clones, 84% seen once. This entry is derived from a study of blood T cell repertoires in COVID-19. At the level of the study: T cells, B-cell-depleted T cells, or PBMCs provided the cDNA or gDNA that served as material.

Cohort allocation depended upon clinical history that participants reported. The ends were cut back, 5 bases at V and 5 bases at J, with 18 bases in the middle. The germline gives CDR1 LNHDA, CDR2 SQIVND (reference sequence). The CDR3 runs to 15 residues. The material sequenced was PBMCs or T cells enriched from blood (not recorded which). This sequence was found in a woman between 50 and 59 years old who had been exposed to COVID-19. The chain uses TRBV19 and TRBJ1-2; tentative D call: TRBD1 (5 bases). Written as DNA, the CDR3 is TGTGCCAGTAGTTCACCCGGGACTCAATATTATGGCTACACCTTC. It specifies CASSSPGTQYYGYTF.